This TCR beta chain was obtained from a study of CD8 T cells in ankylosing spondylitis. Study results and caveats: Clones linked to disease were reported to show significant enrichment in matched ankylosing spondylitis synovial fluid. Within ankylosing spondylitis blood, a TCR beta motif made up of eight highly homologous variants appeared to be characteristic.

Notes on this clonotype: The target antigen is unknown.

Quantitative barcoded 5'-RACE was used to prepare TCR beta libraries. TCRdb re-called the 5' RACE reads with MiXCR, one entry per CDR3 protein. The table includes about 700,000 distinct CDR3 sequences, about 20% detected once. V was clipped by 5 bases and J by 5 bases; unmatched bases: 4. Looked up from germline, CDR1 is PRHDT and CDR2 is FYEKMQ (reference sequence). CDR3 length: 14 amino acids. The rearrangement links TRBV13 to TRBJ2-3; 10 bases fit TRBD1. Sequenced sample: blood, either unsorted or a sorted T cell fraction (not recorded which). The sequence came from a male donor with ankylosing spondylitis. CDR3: CASSGDRGGDTQYF. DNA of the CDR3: TGTGCCAGCAGCGGGGACAGGGGTGGAGATACGCAGTATTTT.